The TCR beta chain described here comes from a study of CD8 T cells in ankylosing spondylitis. Quantitative molecular-barcoded 5'-RACE generated the TCR beta libraries. TCRdb reanalysed the 5' RACE reads using MiXCR and keeps one entry per CDR3 protein. The table shows fewer than 450,000 distinct CDR3 sequences, with roughly 18% occurring only once. Study conclusions and caveats: Both synovial fluid and blood in reactive arthritis had previously been reported to carry some motif variants. Characteristic of ankylosing spondylitis blood, it appeared, was a TCR beta motif comprising several highly homologous variants.

A note on this clonotype: The antigen is unknown.

The sample taken for sequencing was blood, either unsorted or a sorted T cell fraction (not recorded which). The TCR was taken from a male donor with ankylosing spondylitis.

The CDR3, as DNA: TGTGCCAGCAGCCAAACCGGTCGGGTACGCGGGAGATACAATGAGCAGTTCTTC. Protein sequence: CASSQTGRVRGRYNEQFF. The rearrangement uses TRBV4-2 and TRBJ2-1; 7 bases match TRBD2. Germline loops: CDR1 LGHNA, CDR2 YNFKEQ. Trimming at V came to 2 bases and at J to 4 bases, leaving 14 bases not matched to a gene. The CDR3 runs to 18 residues.